The clone carrying this T cell receptor (beta chain) was seen a single time. The record originates from a study of control samples from healthy donors and cancer patients. The CDR3 spans 16 residues. After removal of 4 bases from V and 2 bases from J, the junction contained 8 bases not matched to a gene. Germline CDR1 SGHTA, CDR2 FQGTGA. Method: immunoSEQ multiplex PCR; TCRdb's copy keeps in-frame clones and lacks some. This table has around 250,000 clones, over 70% appearing once. J is TRBJ2-1 and V is TRBV7-3, with TRBD2 identical over 7 bases. This clonotype was obtained from a woman aged 60-70 years with lung cancer. The sample consisted of PBMCs. The CDR3 DNA is TGTGCCAGCAGCTCCTACGCGGGGGTCGCCTACAATGAGCAGTTCTTC. This gives the protein CASSSYAGVAYNEQFF.